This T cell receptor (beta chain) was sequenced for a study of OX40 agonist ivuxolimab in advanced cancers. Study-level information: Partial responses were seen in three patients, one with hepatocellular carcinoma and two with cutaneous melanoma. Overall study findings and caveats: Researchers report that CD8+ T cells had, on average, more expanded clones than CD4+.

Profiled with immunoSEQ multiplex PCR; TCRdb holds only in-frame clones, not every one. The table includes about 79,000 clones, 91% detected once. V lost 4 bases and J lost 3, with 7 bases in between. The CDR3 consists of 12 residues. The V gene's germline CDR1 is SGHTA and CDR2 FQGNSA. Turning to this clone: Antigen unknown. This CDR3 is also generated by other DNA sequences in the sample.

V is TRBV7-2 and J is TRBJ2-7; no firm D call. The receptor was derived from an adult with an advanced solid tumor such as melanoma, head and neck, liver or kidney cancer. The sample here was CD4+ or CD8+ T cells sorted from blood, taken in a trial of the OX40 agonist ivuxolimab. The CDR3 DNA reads TGTGCCAGCAGCTCCAGACTCTACGAGCAGTACTTC. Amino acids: CASSSRLYEQYF.